This T cell receptor beta chain was identified in a study of blood T cells in healthy people across ages. The wider study: For every two T cells, template switching captured about one barcoded beta molecule.

General observations from the study: Because sorting was not performed, PBMCs prevented conclusive naive versus antigen-experienced comparison. Observed TCR beta diversity showed a strong correlation with the percentage of naive T cells as measured by flow cytometry.

V shed 1 base and J 5 bases; nucleotides not matched to a gene: 10. This CDR3 contains 17 residues. Germline lookup yields CDR1 MGHRA and CDR2 YSYEKL. A second roughly 7 to 12 cycle PCR used barcoded and J-beta primers. Carrying 12 random nucleotides, a template-switch adaptor labeled each individual cDNA molecule. TCRdb re-called the 5' RACE reads with MiXCR, one entry per CDR3 protein. The data contain fewer than 2,000,000 distinct CDR3 sequences, about 31% of them seen just once; the ten biggest clones take up approximately 10%. Remarks on this clonotype: Its target is unknown.

The source is a woman in her twenties or thirties in good health. The specimen sequenced was blood. This chain joins TRBV4-1 and TRBJ1-4, with 7 bases identical to TRBD1. DNA of the CDR3: TGCGCCAGCAGCCAAGGCCCGAGGGACAGAATAAATGAAAAACTGTTTTTT. This gives the protein CASSQGPRDRINEKLFF.